These T cell receptor beta chains were read from a single sample in a study of shared clonotypes between healthy human individuals. Method: immunoSEQ multiplex PCR; TCRdb's copy keeps in-frame clones and lacks some. The table lists more than 2,000,000 clones, over 85% of them singletons. The specimen sequenced was naive CD4+ T cells sorted from blood. The receptor source for this set is a man between 18 and 29 years old in good health. Both conserved end residues are part of each CDR3. A D gene is named only where the DNA matches it firmly. Size is omitted from some rows. Given values are once, few, many or a class for expanded clones.

d_gene	abundance	v_gene	j_gene	CDR3aa	CDR3nt
.	.	TRBV9	TRBJ2-7	CASSVGEGWSAEQYF	TGTGCCAGCAGCGTAGGTGAGGGGTGGTCTGCCGAGCAGTACTTC
.	.	TRBV28	TRBJ2-5	CASSLSGTNRRETQYF	TGTGCCAGCAGTTTAAGCGGGACAAATAGGAGGGAGACCCAGTACTTC
.	once	TRBV6-1	TRBJ1-2	CASNYATGAWSGYTF	TGTGCCAGCAACTACGCGACAGGTGCGTGGAGTGGCTACACCTTC
.	.	TRBV7-2	TRBJ2-7	CASSPRTARENEQYF	TGTGCCAGCAGCCCACGGACAGCACGCGAGAACGAGCAGTACTTC
.	.	TRBV5-1	TRBJ2-7	CASSLGGTPTSYEQYF	TGCGCCAGCAGCTTGGGAGGTACACCTACCTCTTACGAGCAGTACTTC
TRBD1	few	TRBV7-9	TRBJ1-4	CASSLLGQAYEKLFF	TGTGCCAGCAGCTTACTAGGACAGGCCTATGAAAAACTGTTTTTT
.	.	TRBV11-1	TRBJ1-4	CASSPGGRSTNEKLFF	TGTGCCAGCAGCCCGGGGGGGCGGTCGACTAATGAAAAACTGTTTTTT
.	.	TRBV6-1	TRBJ2-7	CASSDDSGWASSEQYF	TGTGCCAGCAGTGACGACAGCGGGTGGGCTTCATCGGAGCAGTACTTC
TRBD2	.	TRBV10-3	TRBJ2-3	CAIRRDSGASTDTQYF	TGTGCCATCAGACGGGATAGCGGGGCTAGCACAGATACGCAGTATTTT
.	few	TRBV11-2	TRBJ1-6	CASSFGRGVDNSPLHF	TGTGCCAGCAGCTTCGGGCGAGGAGTGGATAATTCACCCCTCCACTTT
.	.	TRBV7-2	TRBJ1-5	CASSPQEGIGGQPQHF	TGTGCCAGCAGCCCCCAGGAAGGGATTGGGGGTCAGCCCCAGCATTTT
TRBD1	.	TRBV6-1	TRBJ1-5	CASSEGMGQGGNQPQHF	TGTGCCAGCAGTGAAGGCATGGGACAGGGTGGTAATCAGCCCCAGCATTTT
.	.	TRBV7-3	TRBJ2-3	CASSLLVADTQYF	TGTGCCAGCAGCCTTCTCGTCGCAGATACGCAGTATTTT
.	.	TRBV9	TRBJ1-4	CASSPLDRTTNEKLFF	TGTGCCAGCAGCCCACTTGACAGAACAACTAATGAAAAACTGTTTTTT
TRBD1	.	TRBV10-3	TRBJ2-3	CAIRDRDSLTDTQYF	TGTGCCATCAGGGACCGGGACAGCCTCACAGATACGCAGTATTTT
.	.	TRBV7-9	TRBJ1-1	CASSLNLGFTEAFF	TGTGCCAGCAGCTTAAATTTGGGCTTCACTGAAGCTTTCTTT
.	.	TRBV6-1	TRBJ2-5	CASSELGETQYF	TGTGCCAGCAGTGAATTAGGGGAGACCCAGTACTTC
.	.	TRBV10-1	TRBJ1-2	CASSREQDYGYTF	TGCGCCAGCAGTAGGGAACAGGACTATGGCTACACCTTC
TRBD1	.	TRBV14	TRBJ2-7	CASSRQQGGYEQYF	TGTGCCAGCAGCCGACAACAGGGGGGTTACGAGCAGTACTTC
.	.	TRBV28	TRBJ1-3	CASTWGGLRGNTIYF	TGTGCCAGCACCTGGGGGGGGCTTAGAGGAAACACCATATATTTT
.	.	TRBV18	TRBJ1-3	CASSNAGASGNTIYF	TGTGCCAGCTCAAACGCGGGGGCCTCTGGAAACACCATATATTTT
.	.	TRBV5-4	TRBJ1-1	CASSLGAGTKGAEAFF	TGTGCCAGCAGCTTGGGAGCCGGGACAAAGGGCGCTGAAGCTTTCTTT
.	.	TRBV28	TRBJ1-2	CASSLSSNYGYTF	TGTGCCAGCAGTTTGTCCTCCAACTATGGCTACACCTTC
.	.	TRBV18	TRBJ1-6	CASSPGNNSPLHF	TGTGCCAGCTCACCCGGGAATAATTCACCCCTCCACTTT
TRBD1	.	TRBV6-6	TRBJ1-4	CASGLDRSSHREKLFF	TGTGCCAGTGGATTGGACAGGTCCAGCCACAGAGAAAAACTGTTTTTT
TRBD2	.	TRBV6-6	TRBJ2-1	CASSDGLAGGLQFF	TGTGCCAGCAGCGATGGACTAGCGGGAGGACTACAGTTCTTC
.	.	TRBV6-6	TRBJ1-1	CASSWSLGRNTEAFF	TGTGCCAGCAGTTGGTCCCTTGGACGGAACACTGAAGCTTTCTTT
.	.	TRBV30	TRBJ2-7	CAWSPDTQREQYF	TGTGCCTGGAGTCCGGACACGCAGCGGGAGCAGTACTTC
TRBD2	.	TRBV6-1	TRBJ2-7	CASSKPGLAGYEQYF	TGTGCCAGCAGTAAACCGGGACTAGCGGGCTACGAGCAGTACTTC
TRBD1	.	TRBV19	TRBJ2-1	CASSIAQGANDEQFF	TGTGCCAGTAGTATAGCCCAGGGGGCGAACGATGAGCAGTTCTTC
TRBD1	.	TRBV7-2	TRBJ1-4	CASSWTGTANEKLFF	TGTGCCAGCAGCTGGACCGGGACAGCTAATGAAAAACTGTTTTTT
TRBD2	.	TRBV30	TRBJ2-7	CAWSLGSGGADYEQYF	TGTGCCTGGAGTTTGGGGAGCGGGGGTGCGGATTACGAGCAGTACTTC
TRBD2	.	TRBV4-2	TRBJ2-5	CASSQEGSLGLAQETQYF	TGTGCCAGCAGCCAAGAGGGTAGCTTAGGACTAGCGCAAGAGACCCAGTACTTC
.	once	TRBV7-7	TRBJ2-6	CASGTGSGANVLTF	TGTGCTAGCGGAACAGGGTCCGGGGCCAACGTCCTGACTTTC
.	.	TRBV30	TRBJ2-7	CAWSDTDWPYGEQYF	TGTGCCTGGAGTGATACGGACTGGCCCTATGGTGAGCAGTACTTC
.	.	TRBV5-1	TRBJ2-3	CASKILQSSTDTQYF	TGCGCCAGCAAGATCCTGCAGTCTAGCACAGATACGCAGTATTTT
.	.	TRBV5-1	TRBJ2-1	CASSLVKRSGYNEQFF	TGCGCCAGCAGCTTGGTCAAGCGCAGCGGCTACAATGAGCAGTTCTTC
.	.	TRBV2	TRBJ2-6	CASTQVSSGANVLTF	TGTGCCAGCACCCAGGTTAGCTCTGGGGCCAACGTCCTGACTTTC
.	once	TRBV7-2	TRBJ1-4	CASSLERGNGEKLFF	TGTGCCAGCAGCTTAGAGAGGGGAAATGGTGAAAAACTGTTTTTT
.	.	TRBV9	TRBJ2-6	CASSVEVISGANVLTF	TGTGCCAGCAGCGTAGAGGTGATCTCTGGGGCCAACGTCCTGACTTTC
.	.	TRBV6-1	TRBJ1-5	CASSDQTNQPQHF	TGTGCCAGCAGCGACCAAACCAATCAGCCCCAGCATTTT
TRBD1	once	TRBV19	TRBJ2-6	CASRLDRGRLGANVLTF	TGTGCCAGTAGGCTAGACAGGGGGCGCCTCGGGGCCAACGTCCTGACTTTC
TRBD2	.	TRBV6-6	TRBJ2-2	CASGLVAGGTGELFF	TGTGCCAGTGGATTGGTAGCGGGAGGCACCGGGGAGCTGTTTTTT
.	.	TRBV4-3	TRBJ1-2	CASSQDLASYGYTF	TGCGCCAGCAGCCAAGATTTGGCAAGCTATGGCTACACCTTC
TRBD1	.	TRBV19	TRBJ2-7	CASSHPGQLYEQYF	TGTGCCAGTAGCCACCCGGGACAGCTATACGAGCAGTACTTC
.	.	TRBV6-1	TRBJ2-3	CASSAFGTPTSTDTQYF	TGTGCCAGCAGTGCGTTCGGGACACCAACTAGCACAGATACGCAGTATTTT